The 24 T cell receptor beta chains in this list originate from one sample, sequenced in a study of cytomegalovirus exposure and HLA in healthy donors. The PCR employed 60 Vbeta primers together with 13 Jbeta primers. This table comes from immunoSEQ multiplex PCR, and its TCRdb copy is limited to in-frame clones, with some not included. The sample carries approximately 110,000 clones, roughly 69% recorded once. Sequenced: PBMCs. The receptors shown here come from a woman between 40 and 55 years old in good health and CMV-seropositive.

The J gene is TRBJ2-3, the V gene TRBV5-1, with TRBD2 matching over 7 bases. The junction had 5 bases not matched to a gene; V was cut back by 1 base and J by 6 bases. Germline lookup yields CDR1 SGHRS and CDR2 YFSETQ. The CDR3 is made up of 14 amino acids. CDR3 region: CASSLQREGDTQYF. In DNA, the CDR3 is TGCGCCAGCAGCTTGCAAAGGGAGGGTGATACGCAGTATTTT.

The V and J genes are TRBV5-1 and TRBJ2-5, with 8 bases identical to TRBD2. The V gene end was trimmed by 5 bases and the J gene end by 3 bases; junction bases not matched to a gene: 3. The CDR3 runs 13 residues. The V gene's germline CDR1 is SGHRS and CDR2 YFSETQ. CDR3 protein: CASSSGIEETQYF. The CDR3 DNA sequence: TGCGCCAGCAGTAGCGGGATCGAAGAGACCCAGTACTTC.

V usage is TRBV4-1 and J usage is TRBJ2-1; 9 bases fit TRBD2. V was clipped by 1 base and J by 7 bases; unmatched bases: 11. This CDR3 comprises 17 residues. CDR1 is MGHRA, CDR2 YSYEKL, per germline. CDR3 sequence reads: CASSQGASGATPNEQFF. DNA of the CDR3: TGCGCCAGCAGCCAAGGGGCTAGCGGGGCCACTCCGAATGAGCAGTTCTTC.

V gene TRBV7-8 combines with J gene TRBJ1-5; 8 bases are shared with TRBD1. CDR1 SGHVS and CDR2 FQNEAQ come from the germline V gene. The CDR3 covers 14 residues. V dropped 4 bases and J dropped 9; count of bases not matched to a gene: 8. CDR3 amino acids: CASSSLAGTGPQHF. CDR3 bases: TGTGCCAGCAGCTCACTCGCCGGGACAGGGCCCCAGCATTTT.

Comments on this clone: The same CDR3 can be traced to other DNA sequences in this sample. The chain links TRBV7-6 to TRBJ2-7; D is perhaps TRBD2 (5 bases). Germline CDR1 is SGHVS and CDR2 is FNYEAQ. The CDR3 sequence is 13 residues long. V lost 3 bases and J 0 bases, leaving 6 bases between the germline ends. The CDR3 here is CASSFGDSYEQYF. CDR3 DNA: TGTGCCAGCAGCTTCGGGGACTCCTACGAGCAGTACTTC.

The chain joins TRBV6-5 to TRBJ2-3, with 7 bases that match TRBD1. The germline gives CDR1 MNHEY, CDR2 SVGAGI. With 5 bases clipped from V and 5 bases from J, the junction kept 10 bases outside the gene matches. The CDR3 consists of 15 residues. CDR3 nucleotides: TGTGCCAGCAGTCGACAGGATTCAGGGGGAGATACGCAGTATTTT. It specifies CASSRQDSGGDTQYF.

This sequence joins TRBV19 and TRBJ2-1; D remains ambiguous. Germline assignment: CDR1 LNHDA and CDR2 SQIVND (reference sequence). Trimming left V 3 bases short and J 10 bases short, with 10 bases between. This CDR3 spans 12 amino acids. The CDR3 bases are TGTGCCAGTAGTATGCGGCAGACCGAGCAGTTCTTC. It specifies CASSMRQTEQFF.

The genes are TRBV9 and TRBJ1-1; perhaps TRBD1 as D (5 bases). The CDR3 extends over 13 amino acids. Trimming shortened V by 0 bases and J by 5 bases, and 8 bases separated the two germline ends. Germline values: CDR1 SGDLS, CDR2 YYNGEE. The CDR3 sequence is CASSVVKGTEAFF. The CDR3 DNA follows: TGTGCCAGCAGCGTAGTCAAGGGGACTGAAGCTTTCTTT. The full variable domain, rest sourced from reference TRBV9 and TRBJ1-1, is DSGVTQTPKHLITATGQRVTLRCSPRSGDLSVYWYQQSLDQGLQFLIQYYNGEERAKGNILERFSAQQFPDLHSELNLSSLELGDSALYFCASSVVKGTEAFFGQGTRLTVV.

The chain couples TRBV13 to TRBJ2-5; D not certain. V gave up 4 bases and J gave up 5 bases, with 11 bases separating them. Germline V gene data show CDR1 as PRHDT and CDR2 as FYEKMQ (reference sequence). The CDR3 is made up of 13 amino acids. DNA of the CDR3: TGTGCCAGCAGCTCCCCAGGCATCGAGACCCAGTACTTC. Its protein is CASSSPGIETQYF.

Here the CDR3 DNA reads TGTGCCAGCGAGTCTAACTATGGCTACACCTTC. Translating gives CASESNYGYTF. The chain is built from TRBV7-9 and TRBJ1-2; D gene ambiguous. V shed 8 bases and J shed 0 bases, with 4 bases lying between them. The CDR3 totals 11 residues. Germline V gene sequence: CDR1 SEHNR, CDR2 FQNEAQ (reference sequence).

This sequence joins TRBV13 and TRBJ2-1, with 8 positions matching TRBD1. CDR1 and CDR2 (germline): PRHDT, FYEKMQ (reference sequence). Trimming removed 3 bases from V and 7 bases from J; junction bases left unmatched: 14. The CDR3 sequence is 17 residues long. CDR3 protein: CASSFYRGVLYGNEQFF. The DNA for the CDR3 is TGTGCCAGCAGCTTCTACAGGGGGGTCCTCTATGGGAATGAGCAGTTCTTC. Full variable domain (outside the CDR3, taken from reference TRBV13 and TRBJ2-1): AAGVIQSPRHLIKEKRETATLKCYPIPRHDTVYWYQQGPGQDPQFLISFYEKMQSDKGSIPDRFSAQQFSDYHSELNMSSLELGDSALYFCASSFYRGVLYGNEQFFGPGTRLTVL.

There are a few counts of this clone. The chain couples TRBV29-1 to TRBJ2-1; a possible D gene is TRBD2 (5 bases). Germline assignment: CDR1 SQVTM and CDR2 ANQGSEA. CDR3 length: 11 amino acids. V was trimmed by 8 bases and J by 9 bases, leaving 14 bases between them. CDR3 region: CSSSVGSEQFF. For the CDR3, the DNA is TGCAGCTCCTCCGTGGGGAGTGAGCAGTTCTTC.

The chain joins TRBV5-4 to TRBJ2-5; 13 bases map to TRBD2. J lost 5 bases, V lost 3 bases, and 13 bases had no gene match. The germline gives CDR1 SGHNT, CDR2 YYREEE (reference sequence). This CDR3 region has 18 residues. The CDR3 region has the DNA TGTGCCAGCAGCTGGAGGGCGACTAGCGGGGGGCCTCACGAGACCCAGTACTTC. It yields the protein CASSWRATSGGPHETQYF. Full variable domain (remainder filled in from reference TRBV5-4 and TRBJ2-5): ETGVTQSPTHLIKTRGQQVTLRCSSQSGHNTVSWYQQALGQGPQFIFQYYREEENGRGNFPPRFSGLQFPNYSSELNVNALELDDSALYLCASSWRATSGGPHETQYFGPGTRLLVL.

The J gene is TRBJ2-7, the V gene TRBV7-2; the match to TRBD1 covers 8 bases. The CDR3 is 17 residues long. Germline V gene data show CDR1 as SGHTA and CDR2 as FQGNSA. Germline trimming cut 5 bases from V and 2 bases from J; bases unmatched to any gene: 14. The chain's CDR3 is CASSTQAGGHSAYEQYF. Here the CDR3 DNA reads TGTGCCAGCAGCACACAAGCAGGGGGCCACTCAGCCTACGAGCAGTACTTC.

The V call is TRBV5-1, the J call TRBJ2-1, with 9 positions matching TRBD2. Trimming at V came to 2 bases and at J to 4 bases, leaving 4 bases not matched to a gene. Germline loops: CDR1 SGHRS, CDR2 YFSETQ. This CDR3 spans 15 amino acids. The CDR3 here is CASSFPSGGYNEQFF. The CDR3 DNA reads as TGCGCCAGCAGCTTCCCCAGCGGGGGGTACAATGAGCAGTTCTTC.

This clone appeared a single time. V gene TRBV10-2 combines with J gene TRBJ1-1; D remains unclear. The CDR3 runs 13 residues. Trimming left V 2 bases short and J 8 bases short, with 12 bases between. Germline V gene sequence: CDR1 WSHSY, CDR2 SAAADI. CDR3 loop: CASSEGLLGEAFF. The CDR3 coding sequence is TGCGCCAGCAGTGAGGGACTGCTCGGGGAAGCTTTCTTT.

V gene TRBV5-3 combines with J gene TRBJ1-3, with TRBD1 as a possible D gene (5 bases). TRBV5-3 counts as an open reading frame of uncertain function. This CDR3 is built from 16 residues. The ends were cut back, 4 bases at V and 0 bases at J, with 14 bases in the middle. The CDR3, as DNA: TGTGCCAGAAGCCGTATAACGACAGCCTCTGGAAACACCATATATTTT. Protein sequence: CARSRITTASGNTIYF.

In this sample, this clone turned up a few times. The chain uses TRBV7-8 and TRBJ1-5; tentative D call: TRBD1 (6 bases). Per germline, CDR1 SGHVS and CDR2 FQNEAQ. Trimming took 1 base from V and 0 from J, leaving 10 bases between them. The CDR3 loop spans 16 amino acids. The DNA for the CDR3 is TGTGCCAGCAGCTTAGTGCCAGGGGATAGCAATCAGCCCCAGCATTTT. This codes for CASSLVPGDSNQPQHF. Variable domain in full (rest from reference TRBV7-8 and TRBJ1-5): GAGVSQSPRYKVAKRGQDVALRCDPISGHVSLFWYQQALGQGPEFLTYFQNEAQLDKSGLPSDRFFAERPEGSVSTLKIQRTQQEDSAVYLCASSLVPGDSNQPQHFGDGTRLSIL.

The chain carries TRBV6-6 and TRBJ1-1, with D possibly matching TRBD1 (5 bases). Germline V gene lookup returns CDR1 MNHNY and CDR2 SVGAGI (reference sequence). Deletions cut 5 bases from V and 13 bases from J, with 14 bases between. The CDR3 is 11 residues long. DNA of the CDR3: TGTGCCAGCAGTCCCTGGGGCGTTATTTTCTTT. This sequence encodes CASSPWGVIFF.

The genes are TRBV7-6 and TRBJ2-2; 10 bases align to TRBD2. The CDR3 has 16 amino acids. The V segment lost 6 bases and the J segment 2 bases; nucleotides outside the gene matches: 6. Germline V gene lookup returns CDR1 SGHVS and CDR2 FNYEAQ. CDR3 sequence reads: CASSDSGGSNTGELFF. CDR3 sequence (DNA): TGTGCCAGCAGTGATAGCGGGGGGTCAAACACCGGGGAGCTGTTTTTT.

The chain uses TRBV7-2 and TRBJ1-2, with D maybe TRBD1 (6 bases). Trimming took off 5 bases at V and 6 bases at J, with 13 bases between the two ends. Germline lookup yields CDR1 SGHTA and CDR2 FQGNSA. This CDR3 has 13 residues. The CDR3 here is CASSPGRGDGYTF. The CDR3 nucleotides read TGTGCCAGCAGCCCCGGGAGGGGGGATGGCTACACCTTC. Full variable domain (outside the CDR3, taken from reference TRBV7-2 and TRBJ1-2): GAGVSQSPSNKVTEKGKDVELRCDPISGHTALYWYRQSLGQGLEFLIYFQGNSAPDKSGLPSDRFSAERTGGSVSTLTIQRTQQEDSAVYLCASSPGRGDGYTFGSGTRLTVV.

This clone showed up just a few times. This chain links TRBV11-2 with TRBJ2-7; a weak D match, TRBD2 (5 bases). The CDR3 covers 17 residues. V lost 0 bases to trimming and J lost 5 bases, with 20 bases between them. Per the germline V gene, CDR1 is SGHAT and CDR2 is FQNNGV. In DNA, the CDR3 is TGTGCCAGCAGCTTAGATTTAATGGCTACGGGGTTTGACGAGCAGTACTTC. Its translation: CASSLDLMATGFDEQYF.

V is TRBV5-4 and J is TRBJ2-7; 12 bases agree with TRBD2. Germline V lookup: CDR1 SGHNT, CDR2 YYREEE (reference sequence). CDR3 size: 17 residues. J gave up 2 bases and V 0 bases, and 6 bases lay outside the gene matches. Here the CDR3 reads CASSLGGSSGGAYEQYF. CDR3 nucleotides: TGTGCCAGCAGCTTGGGTGGGTCTAGCGGGGGGGCCTACGAGCAGTACTTC. Filled out from reference TRBV5-4 and TRBJ2-7, the complete variable domain reads ETGVTQSPTHLIKTRGQQVTLRCSSQSGHNTVSWYQQALGQGPQFIFQYYREEENGRGNFPPRFSGLQFPNYSSELNVNALELDDSALYLCASSLGGSSGGAYEQYFGPGTRLTVT.

The chain employs TRBV10-1 and TRBJ1-1, with TRBD1 identical over 7 bases. Per the germline V gene, CDR1 is WNHNN and CDR2 is SYGVQD (reference sequence). V lost 6 bases to trimming and J lost 0 bases; unmatched junction nucleotides: 19. The CDR3 runs 19 residues. The CDR3 here is CASSLEELTLGQLNTEAFF. CDR3 nucleotide sequence: TGCGCCAGCAGCTTAGAGGAACTCACCTTGGGACAGCTGAACACTGAAGCTTTCTTT.